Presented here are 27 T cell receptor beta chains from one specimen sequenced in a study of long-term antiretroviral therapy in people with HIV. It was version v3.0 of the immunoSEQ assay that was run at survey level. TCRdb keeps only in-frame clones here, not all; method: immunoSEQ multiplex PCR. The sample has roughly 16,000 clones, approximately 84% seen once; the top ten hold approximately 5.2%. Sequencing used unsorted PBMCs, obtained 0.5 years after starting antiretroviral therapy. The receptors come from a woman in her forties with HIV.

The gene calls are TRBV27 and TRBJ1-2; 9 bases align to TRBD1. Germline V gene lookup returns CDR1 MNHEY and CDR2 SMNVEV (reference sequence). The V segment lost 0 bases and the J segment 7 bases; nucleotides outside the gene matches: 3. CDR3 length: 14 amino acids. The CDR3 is CASSLSGTGFGYTF. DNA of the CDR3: TGTGCCAGCAGTTTATCGGGGACAGGGTTTGGCTACACCTTC.

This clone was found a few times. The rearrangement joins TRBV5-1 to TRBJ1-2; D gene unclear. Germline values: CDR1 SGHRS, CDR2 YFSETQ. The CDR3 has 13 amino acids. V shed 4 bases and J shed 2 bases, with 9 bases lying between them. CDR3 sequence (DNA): TGCGCCAGCAGCGGCGGCGGGAACTATGGCTACACCTTC. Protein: CASSGGGNYGYTF.

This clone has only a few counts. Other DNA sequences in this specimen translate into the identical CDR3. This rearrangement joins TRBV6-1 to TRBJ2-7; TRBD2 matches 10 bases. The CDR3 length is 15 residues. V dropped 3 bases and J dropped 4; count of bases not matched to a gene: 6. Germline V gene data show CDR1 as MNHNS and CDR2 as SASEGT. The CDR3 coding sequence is TGTGCCAGCAGTGAGCGTAGCGGGAGGTCATACGAGCAGTACTTC. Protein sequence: CASSERSGRSYEQYF.

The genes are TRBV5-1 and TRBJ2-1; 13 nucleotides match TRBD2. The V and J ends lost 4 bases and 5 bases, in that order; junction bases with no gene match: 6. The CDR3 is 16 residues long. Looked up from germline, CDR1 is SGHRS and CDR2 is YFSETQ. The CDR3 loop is CASSIELAGGNNEQFF. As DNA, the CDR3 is TGCGCCAGCAGCATAGAACTAGCGGGAGGGAACAATGAGCAGTTCTTC.

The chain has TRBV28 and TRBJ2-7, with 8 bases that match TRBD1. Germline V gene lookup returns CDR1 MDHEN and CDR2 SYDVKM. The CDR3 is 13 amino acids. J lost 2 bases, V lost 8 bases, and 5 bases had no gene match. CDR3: CASSGTGAYEQYF. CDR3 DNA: TGTGCCAGCTCCGGGACAGGTGCCTACGAGCAGTACTTC.

This CDR3 is CASSPRWGADQPQHF. The CDR3 DNA sequence: TGTGCCAGCAGCCCTCGGTGGGGGGCGGATCAGCCCCAGCATTTT. The V gene is TRBV5-5, the J gene TRBJ1-5, with D possibly matching TRBD1 (6 bases). V lost 4 bases to trimming and J lost 5 bases, with 16 bases between them. Germline-derived CDR1 and CDR2 are SGHKS and YYEKEE (reference sequence). The CDR3 totals 15 residues.

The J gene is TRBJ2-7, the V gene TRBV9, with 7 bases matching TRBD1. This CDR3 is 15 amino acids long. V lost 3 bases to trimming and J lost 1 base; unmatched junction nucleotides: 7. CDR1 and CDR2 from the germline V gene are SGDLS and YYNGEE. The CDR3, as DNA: TGTGCCAGCAGCGAGGGACAGCTACTATCCTACGAGCAGTACTTC. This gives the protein CASSEGQLLSYEQYF.

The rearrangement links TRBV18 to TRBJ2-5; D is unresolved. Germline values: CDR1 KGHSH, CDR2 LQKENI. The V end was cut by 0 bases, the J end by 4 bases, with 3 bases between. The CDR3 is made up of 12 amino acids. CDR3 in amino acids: CASSPPSETQYF. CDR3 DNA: TGTGCCAGCTCACCACCGTCAGAGACCCAGTACTTC.

Here the CDR3 DNA reads TGTGCCAGCAGCTTGGAATCGGCGGGAGAAGATACGCAGTATTTT. Its translation is CASSLESAGEDTQYF. V and J are TRBV5-6 and TRBJ2-3; 7 bases agree with TRBD2. The CDR3 contains 15 residues. CDR1 and CDR2 from the germline V gene are SGHDT and YYEEEE. V lost 0 bases, J lost 5 bases, and 6 bases stayed unmatched.

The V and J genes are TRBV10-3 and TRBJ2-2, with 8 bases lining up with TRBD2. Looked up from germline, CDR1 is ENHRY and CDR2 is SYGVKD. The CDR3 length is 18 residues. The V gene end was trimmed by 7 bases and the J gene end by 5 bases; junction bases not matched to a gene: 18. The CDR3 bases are TGTGCCATCACGTCCGAAGACGGGAGGGCCGCTCGGACCGGGGAGCTGTTTTTT. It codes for CAITSEDGRAARTGELFF.

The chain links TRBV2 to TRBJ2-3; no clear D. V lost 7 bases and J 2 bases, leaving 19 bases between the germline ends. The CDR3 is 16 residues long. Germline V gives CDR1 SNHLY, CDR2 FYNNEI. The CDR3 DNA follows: TGTGCCAGCAACCTGACACCCTATGTACACACAGATACGCAGTATTTT. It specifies CASNLTPYVHTDTQYF.

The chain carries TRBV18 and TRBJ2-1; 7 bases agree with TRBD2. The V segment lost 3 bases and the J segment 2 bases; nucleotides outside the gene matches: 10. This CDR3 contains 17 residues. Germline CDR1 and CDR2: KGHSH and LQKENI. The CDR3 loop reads CASSPNQAGPTYNEQFF. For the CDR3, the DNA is TGTGCCAGCTCACCCAACCAAGCGGGACCAACCTACAATGAGCAGTTCTTC.

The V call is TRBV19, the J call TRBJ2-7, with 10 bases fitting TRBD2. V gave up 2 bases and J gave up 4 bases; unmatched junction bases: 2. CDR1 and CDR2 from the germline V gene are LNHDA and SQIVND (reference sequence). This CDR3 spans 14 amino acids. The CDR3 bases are TGTGCCAGTAGTATACTAGCGGGAGAGTACGAGCAGTACTTC. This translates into CASSILAGEYEQYF.

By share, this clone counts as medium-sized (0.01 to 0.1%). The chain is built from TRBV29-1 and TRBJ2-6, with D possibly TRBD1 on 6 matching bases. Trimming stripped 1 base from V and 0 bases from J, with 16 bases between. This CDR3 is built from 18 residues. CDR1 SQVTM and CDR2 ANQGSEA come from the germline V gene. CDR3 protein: CSVEGVRGIVSGANVLTF. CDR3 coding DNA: TGCAGCGTTGAAGGTGTCAGGGGAATCGTCTCTGGGGCCAACGTCCTGACTTTC. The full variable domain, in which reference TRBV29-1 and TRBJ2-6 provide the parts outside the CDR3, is SAVISQKPSRDICQRGTSLTIQCQVDSQVTMMFWYRQQPGQSLTLIATANQGSEATYESGFVIDKFPISRPNLTFSTLTVSNMSPEDSSIYLCSVEGVRGIVSGANVLTFGAGSRLTVL.

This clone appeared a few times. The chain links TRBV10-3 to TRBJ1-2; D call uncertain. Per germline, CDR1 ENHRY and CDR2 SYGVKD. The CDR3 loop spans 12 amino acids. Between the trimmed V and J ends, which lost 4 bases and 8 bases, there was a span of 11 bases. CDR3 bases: TGTGCCATCAGTGTGGGTGACGGGGGCTACACCTTC. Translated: CAISVGDGGYTF.

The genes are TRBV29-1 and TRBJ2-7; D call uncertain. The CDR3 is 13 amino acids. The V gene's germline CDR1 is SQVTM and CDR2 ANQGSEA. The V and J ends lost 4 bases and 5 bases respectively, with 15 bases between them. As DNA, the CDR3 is TGCAGCGTTGCCCCCCGTTTAGGTCACGAGCAGTACTTC. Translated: CSVAPRLGHEQYF.

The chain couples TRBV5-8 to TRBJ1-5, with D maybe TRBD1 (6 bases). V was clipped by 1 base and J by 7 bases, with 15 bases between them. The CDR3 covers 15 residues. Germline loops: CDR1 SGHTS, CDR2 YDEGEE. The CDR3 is CASSLSFTGLQPQHF. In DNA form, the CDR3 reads TGTGCCAGCAGCTTGTCATTCACAGGGCTGCAGCCCCAGCATTTT.

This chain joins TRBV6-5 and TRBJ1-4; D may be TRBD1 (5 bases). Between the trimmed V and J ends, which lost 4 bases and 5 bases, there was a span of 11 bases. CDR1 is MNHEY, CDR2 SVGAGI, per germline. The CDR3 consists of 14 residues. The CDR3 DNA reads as TGTGCCAGCAGTTGGGGGGGTGCGAATGAAAAACTGTTTTTT. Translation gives CASSWGGANEKLFF.

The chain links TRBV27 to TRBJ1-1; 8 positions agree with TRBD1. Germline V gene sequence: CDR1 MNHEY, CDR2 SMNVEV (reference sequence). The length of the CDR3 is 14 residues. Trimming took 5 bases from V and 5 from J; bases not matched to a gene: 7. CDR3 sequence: CASSLRTGLTEAFF. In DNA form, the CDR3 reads TGTGCCAGCAGTCTGAGGACAGGGTTAACTGAAGCTTTCTTT.

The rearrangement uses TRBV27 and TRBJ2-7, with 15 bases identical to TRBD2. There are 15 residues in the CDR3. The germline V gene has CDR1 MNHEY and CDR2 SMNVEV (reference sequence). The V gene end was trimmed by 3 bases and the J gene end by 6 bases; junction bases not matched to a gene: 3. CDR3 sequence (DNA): TGTGCCAGCAGTTTTCAGGGACTAGCGGGAGGCGAGCAGTACTTC. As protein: CASSFQGLAGGEQYF.

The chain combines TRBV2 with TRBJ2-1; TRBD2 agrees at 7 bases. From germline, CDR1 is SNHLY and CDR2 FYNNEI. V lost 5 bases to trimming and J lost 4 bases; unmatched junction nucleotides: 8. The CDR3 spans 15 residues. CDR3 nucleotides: TGTGCCAGCAGTACGATAGCGGGTGGATACAATGAGCAGTTCTTC. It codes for CASSTIAGGYNEQFF.

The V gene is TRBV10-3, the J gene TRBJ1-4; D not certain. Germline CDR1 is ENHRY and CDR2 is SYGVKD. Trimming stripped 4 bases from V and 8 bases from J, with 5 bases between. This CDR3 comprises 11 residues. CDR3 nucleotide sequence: TGTGCCATCAGTGTAGAGGAAAAACTGTTTTTT. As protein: CAISVEEKLFF.

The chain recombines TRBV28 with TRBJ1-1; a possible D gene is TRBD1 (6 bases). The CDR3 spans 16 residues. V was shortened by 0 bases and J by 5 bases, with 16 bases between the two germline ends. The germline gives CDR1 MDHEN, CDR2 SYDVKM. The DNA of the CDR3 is TGTGCCAGCAGTTTATGGTTTACAGGGCGGGGGACTGAAGCTTTCTTT. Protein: CASSLWFTGRGTEAFF.

The CDR3, as DNA: TGCGCCAGCAGCTTGGGGGATAACACAGATACGCAGTATTTT. Its translation is CASSLGDNTDTQYF. This sequence joins TRBV5-1 and TRBJ2-3; no reliable D call. This CDR3 is 14 amino acids long. Germline lookup yields CDR1 SGHRS and CDR2 YFSETQ. Trimming took off 0 bases at V and 2 bases at J, with 7 bases between the two ends.

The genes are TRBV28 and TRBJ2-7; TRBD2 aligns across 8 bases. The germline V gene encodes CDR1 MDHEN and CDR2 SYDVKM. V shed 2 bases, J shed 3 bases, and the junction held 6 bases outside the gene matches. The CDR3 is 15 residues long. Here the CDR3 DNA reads TGTGCCAGCAGTTTAATCGCGGGAGGTAACTACGAGCAGTACTTC. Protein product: CASSLIAGGNYEQYF. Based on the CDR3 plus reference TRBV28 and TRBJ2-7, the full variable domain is DVKVTQSSRYLVKRTGEKVFLECVQDMDHENMFWYRQDPGLGLRLIYFSYDVKMKEKGDIPEGYSVSREKKERFSLILESASTNQTSMYLCASSLIAGGNYEQYFGPGTRLTVT.

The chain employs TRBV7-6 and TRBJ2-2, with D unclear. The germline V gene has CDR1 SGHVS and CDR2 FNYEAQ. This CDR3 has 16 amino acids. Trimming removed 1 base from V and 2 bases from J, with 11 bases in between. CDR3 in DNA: TGTGCCAGCAGCTTAGATGTCGGATACAACACCGGGGAGCTGTTTTTT. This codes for CASSLDVGYNTGELFF. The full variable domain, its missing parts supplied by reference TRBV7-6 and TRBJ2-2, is GAGVSQSPRYKVTKRGQDVALRCDPISGHVSLYWYRQALGQGPEFLTYFNYEAQQDKSGLPNDRFSAERPEGSISTLTIQRTEQRDSAMYRCASSLDVGYNTGELFFGEGSRLTVL.

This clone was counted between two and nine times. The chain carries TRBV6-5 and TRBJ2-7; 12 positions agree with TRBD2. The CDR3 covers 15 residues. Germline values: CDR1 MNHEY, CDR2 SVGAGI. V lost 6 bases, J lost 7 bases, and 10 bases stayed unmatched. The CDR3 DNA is TGTGCCAGCAGATGGACTAGCGGGGCACTAAGAGAGCAGTACTTC. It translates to CASRWTSGALREQYF.